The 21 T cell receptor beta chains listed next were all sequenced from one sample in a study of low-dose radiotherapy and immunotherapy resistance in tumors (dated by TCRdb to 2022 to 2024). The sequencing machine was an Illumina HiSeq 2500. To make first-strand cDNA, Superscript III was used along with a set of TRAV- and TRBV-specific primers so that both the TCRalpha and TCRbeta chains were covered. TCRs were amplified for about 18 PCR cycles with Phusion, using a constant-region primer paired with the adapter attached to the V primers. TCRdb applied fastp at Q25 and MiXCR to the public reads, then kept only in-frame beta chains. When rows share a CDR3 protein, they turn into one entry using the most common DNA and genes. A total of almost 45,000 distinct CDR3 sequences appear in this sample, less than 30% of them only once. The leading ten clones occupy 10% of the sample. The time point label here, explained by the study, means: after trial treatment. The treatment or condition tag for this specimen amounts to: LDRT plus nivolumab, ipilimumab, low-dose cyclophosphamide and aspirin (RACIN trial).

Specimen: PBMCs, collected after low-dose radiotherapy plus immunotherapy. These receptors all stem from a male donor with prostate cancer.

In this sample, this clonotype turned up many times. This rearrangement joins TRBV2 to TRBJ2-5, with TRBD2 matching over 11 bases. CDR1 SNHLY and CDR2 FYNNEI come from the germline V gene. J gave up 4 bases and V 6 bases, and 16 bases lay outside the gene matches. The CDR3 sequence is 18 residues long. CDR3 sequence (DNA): TGTGCCAGCAGCGTAGCGGGAGGGGGACTCGTTGGAAGAGAGACCCAGTACTTC. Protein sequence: CASSVAGGGLVGRETQYF.

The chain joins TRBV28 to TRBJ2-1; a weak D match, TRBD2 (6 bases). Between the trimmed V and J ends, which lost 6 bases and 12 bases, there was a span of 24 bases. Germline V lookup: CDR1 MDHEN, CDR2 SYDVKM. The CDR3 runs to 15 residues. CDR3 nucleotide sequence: TGTGCCAGCAGCGTGGTGCGGGAACGAAACGATGGGCAGTTCTTC. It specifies CASSVVRERNDGQFF.

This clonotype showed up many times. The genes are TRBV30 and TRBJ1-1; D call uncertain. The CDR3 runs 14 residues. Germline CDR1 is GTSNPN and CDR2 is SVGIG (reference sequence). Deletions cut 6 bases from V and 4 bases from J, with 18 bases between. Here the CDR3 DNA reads TGTGCCTGTCCTACCTCCGGGGTAGGCACTGAAGCTTTCTTT. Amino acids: CACPTSGVGTEAFF.

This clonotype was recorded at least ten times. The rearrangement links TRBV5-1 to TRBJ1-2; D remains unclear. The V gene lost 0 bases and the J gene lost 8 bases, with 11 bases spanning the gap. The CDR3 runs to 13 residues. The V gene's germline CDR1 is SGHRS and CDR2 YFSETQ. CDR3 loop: CASSLAGNDGYTF. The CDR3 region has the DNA TGCGCCAGCAGCTTGGCCGGCAATGACGGCTACACCTTC.

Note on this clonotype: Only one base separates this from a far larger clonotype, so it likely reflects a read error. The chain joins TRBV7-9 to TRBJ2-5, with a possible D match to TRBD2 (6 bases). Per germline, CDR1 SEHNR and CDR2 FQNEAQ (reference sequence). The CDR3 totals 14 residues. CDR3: CVSSLTSTQETQYF. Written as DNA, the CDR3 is TGTGTCAGCAGCTTAACTAGCACCCAAGAGACCCAGTACTTC.

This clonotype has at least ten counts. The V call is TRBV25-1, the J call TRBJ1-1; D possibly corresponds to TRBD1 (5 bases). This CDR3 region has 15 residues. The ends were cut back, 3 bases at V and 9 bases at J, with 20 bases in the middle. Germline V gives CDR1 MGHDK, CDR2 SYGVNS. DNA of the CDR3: TGTGCCAGCAGTGATCTGACAGTTCCCGGAGGTAAAGCTTTCTTT. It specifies CASSDLTVPGGKAFF.

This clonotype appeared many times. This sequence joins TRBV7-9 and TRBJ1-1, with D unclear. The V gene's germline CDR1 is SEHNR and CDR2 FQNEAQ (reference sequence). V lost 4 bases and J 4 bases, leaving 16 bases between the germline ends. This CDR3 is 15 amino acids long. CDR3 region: CASSSSGGMGTEAFF. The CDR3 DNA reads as TGTGCCAGCAGCTCTTCCGGAGGAATGGGCACTGAAGCTTTCTTT.

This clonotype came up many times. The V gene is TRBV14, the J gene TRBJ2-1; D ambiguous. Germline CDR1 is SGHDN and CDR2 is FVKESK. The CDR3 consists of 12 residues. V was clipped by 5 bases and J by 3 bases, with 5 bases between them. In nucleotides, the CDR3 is TGTGCCAGCAGCATCCTCTACAATGAGCAGTTCTTC. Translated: CASSILYNEQFF.

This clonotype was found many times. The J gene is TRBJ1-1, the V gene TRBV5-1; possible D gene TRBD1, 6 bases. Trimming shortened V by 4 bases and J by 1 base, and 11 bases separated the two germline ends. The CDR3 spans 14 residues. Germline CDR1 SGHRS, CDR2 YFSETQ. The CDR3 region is CASSPWGQNTEAFF. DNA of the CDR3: TGCGCCAGCAGCCCGTGGGGGCAGAACACTGAAGCTTTCTTT.

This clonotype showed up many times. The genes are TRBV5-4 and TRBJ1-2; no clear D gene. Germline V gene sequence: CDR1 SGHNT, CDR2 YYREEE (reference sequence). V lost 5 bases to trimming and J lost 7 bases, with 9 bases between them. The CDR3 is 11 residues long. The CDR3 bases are TGTGCCAGCAGTAAAGAGGGTGGCTACACCTTC. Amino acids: CASSKEGGYTF.

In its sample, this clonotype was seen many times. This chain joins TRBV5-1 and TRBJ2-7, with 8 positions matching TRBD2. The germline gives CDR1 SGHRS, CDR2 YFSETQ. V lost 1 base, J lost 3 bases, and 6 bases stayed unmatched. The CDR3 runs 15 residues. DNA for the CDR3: TGCGCCAGCAGCTTGACGGGAGGGCCTTTCTACGAGCAGTACTTC. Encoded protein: CASSLTGGPFYEQYF.

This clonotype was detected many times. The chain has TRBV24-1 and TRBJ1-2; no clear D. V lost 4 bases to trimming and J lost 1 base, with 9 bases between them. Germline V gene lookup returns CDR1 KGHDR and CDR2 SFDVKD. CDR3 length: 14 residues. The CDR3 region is CATSDSRVNYGYTF. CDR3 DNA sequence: TGTGCCACCAGTGACTCACGAGTTAACTATGGCTACACCTTC.

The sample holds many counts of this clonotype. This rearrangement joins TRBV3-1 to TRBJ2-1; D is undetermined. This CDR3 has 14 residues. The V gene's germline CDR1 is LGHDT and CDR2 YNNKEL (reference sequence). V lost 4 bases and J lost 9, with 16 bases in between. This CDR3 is CASSPGPQNGEQFF. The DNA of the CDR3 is TGTGCCAGCAGCCCCGGACCCCAGAACGGTGAGCAGTTCTTC.

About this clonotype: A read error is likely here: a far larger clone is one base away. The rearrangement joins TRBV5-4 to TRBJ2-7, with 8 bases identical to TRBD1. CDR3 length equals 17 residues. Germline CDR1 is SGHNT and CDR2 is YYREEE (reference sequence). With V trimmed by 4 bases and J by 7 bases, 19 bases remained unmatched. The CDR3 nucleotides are TGTGCCAGCAGCCAAGAACCCGGGACAGGACCCTACAATGAGCAGTACTTC. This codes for CASSQEPGTGPYNEQYF.

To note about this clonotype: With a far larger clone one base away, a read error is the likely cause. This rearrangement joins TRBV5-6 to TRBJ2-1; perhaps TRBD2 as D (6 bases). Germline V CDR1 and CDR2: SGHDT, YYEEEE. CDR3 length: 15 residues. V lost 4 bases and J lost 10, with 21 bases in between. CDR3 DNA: TGTGCCAGCAGCCCCAGTCGGAGGGCCTCCTACGAGCAGTTCTTC. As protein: CASSPSRRASYEQFF.

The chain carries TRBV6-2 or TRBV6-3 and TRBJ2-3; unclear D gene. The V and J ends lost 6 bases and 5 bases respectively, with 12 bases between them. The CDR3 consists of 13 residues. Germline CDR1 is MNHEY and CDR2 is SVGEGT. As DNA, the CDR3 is TGTGCCAGCAGAAAGACTGGGATAGATACGCAGTATTTT. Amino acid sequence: CASRKTGIDTQYF.

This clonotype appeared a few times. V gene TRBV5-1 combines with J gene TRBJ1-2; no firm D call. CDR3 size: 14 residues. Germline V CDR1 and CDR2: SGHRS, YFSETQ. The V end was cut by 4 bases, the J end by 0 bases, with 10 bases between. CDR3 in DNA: TGCGCCAGCAGCCTTACCTCAACTAACTATGGCTACACCTTC. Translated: CASSLTSTNYGYTF.

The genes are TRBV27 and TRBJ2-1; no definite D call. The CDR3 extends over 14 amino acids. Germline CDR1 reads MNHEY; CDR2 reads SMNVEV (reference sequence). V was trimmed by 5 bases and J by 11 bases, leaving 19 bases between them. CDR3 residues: CASSTARSTMKQFF. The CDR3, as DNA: TGTGCCAGCAGTACCGCCCGTTCTACAATGAAGCAGTTCTTC.

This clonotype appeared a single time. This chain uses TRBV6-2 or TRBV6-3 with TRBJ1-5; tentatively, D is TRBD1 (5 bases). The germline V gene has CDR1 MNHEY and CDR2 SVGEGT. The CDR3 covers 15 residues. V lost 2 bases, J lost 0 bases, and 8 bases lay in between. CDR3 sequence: CASSYTTDSNQPQHF. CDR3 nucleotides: TGTGCCAGCAGTTACACGACAGATAGCAATCAGCCCCAGCATTTT.

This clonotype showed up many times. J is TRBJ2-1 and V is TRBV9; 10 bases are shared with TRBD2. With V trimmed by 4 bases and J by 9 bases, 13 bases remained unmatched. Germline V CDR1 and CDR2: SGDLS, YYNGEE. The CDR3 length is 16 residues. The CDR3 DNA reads TGTGCCAGCAGCCCCAGCCCCAAGCGGGGGGGCAGTGAGCAGTTCTTC. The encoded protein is CASSPSPKRGGSEQFF.

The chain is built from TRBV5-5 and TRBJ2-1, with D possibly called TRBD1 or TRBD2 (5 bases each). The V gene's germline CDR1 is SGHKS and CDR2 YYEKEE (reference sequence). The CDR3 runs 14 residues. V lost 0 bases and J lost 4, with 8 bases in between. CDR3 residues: CASSLGGKYNEQFF. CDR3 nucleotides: TGTGCCAGCAGCTTGGGGGGGAAATACAATGAGCAGTTCTTC. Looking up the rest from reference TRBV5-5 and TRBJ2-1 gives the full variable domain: DAGVTQSPTHLIKTRGQQVTLRCSPISGHKSVSWYQQVLGQGPQFIFQYYEKEERGRGNFPDRFSARQFPNYSSELNVNALLLGDSALYLCASSLGGKYNEQFFGPGTRLTVL.